This T cell receptor (beta chain) comes out of a study of blood T cell repertoires in COVID-19. Turning to the study itself: Whether acute or convalescent, the COVID-19 samples came from the United States, Italy and Spain. T cells, B-cell-depleted T cells, or PBMCs supplied cDNA or gDNA.

Authors' methods: Nucleated cell counts were estimated from reference gene primer amplification. Sequenced by immunoSEQ multiplex PCR; TCRdb stores in-frame clones only, minus some. The V and J calls and clone size were taken over from that table, and D and trimming were inferred from the DNA. The sample yields 250,000 or so clones, around 83% seen once. This clone occurred a few times. CDR3 length: 15 amino acids. Germline values: CDR1 MNHEY, CDR2 SMNVEV (reference sequence). Deletions cut 8 bases from V and 7 bases from J, with 23 bases between. This clonotype was sampled from a middle-aged woman who had recovered from COVID-19. Sample: peripheral blood. The chain uses TRBV27 and TRBJ1-1; D is perhaps TRBD1 (6 bases). The CDR3: CASLLRTGSPYEAFF. CDR3 DNA sequence: TGTGCCAGCTTGCTTAGAACAGGGTCCCCCTATGAAGCTTTCTTT.